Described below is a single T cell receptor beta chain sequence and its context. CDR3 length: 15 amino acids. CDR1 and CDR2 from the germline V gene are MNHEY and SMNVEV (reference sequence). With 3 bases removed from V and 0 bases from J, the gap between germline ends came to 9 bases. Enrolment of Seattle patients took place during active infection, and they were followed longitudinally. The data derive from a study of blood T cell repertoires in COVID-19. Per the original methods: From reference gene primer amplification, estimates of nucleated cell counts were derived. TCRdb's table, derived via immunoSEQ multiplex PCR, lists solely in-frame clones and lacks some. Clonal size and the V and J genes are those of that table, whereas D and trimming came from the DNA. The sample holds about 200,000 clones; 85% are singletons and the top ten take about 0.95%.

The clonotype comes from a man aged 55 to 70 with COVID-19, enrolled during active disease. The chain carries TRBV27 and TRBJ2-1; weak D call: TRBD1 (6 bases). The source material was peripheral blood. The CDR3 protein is CASSLGHLSYNEQFF. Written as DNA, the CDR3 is TGTGCCAGCAGTTTGGGACACCTCTCCTACAATGAGCAGTTCTTC.